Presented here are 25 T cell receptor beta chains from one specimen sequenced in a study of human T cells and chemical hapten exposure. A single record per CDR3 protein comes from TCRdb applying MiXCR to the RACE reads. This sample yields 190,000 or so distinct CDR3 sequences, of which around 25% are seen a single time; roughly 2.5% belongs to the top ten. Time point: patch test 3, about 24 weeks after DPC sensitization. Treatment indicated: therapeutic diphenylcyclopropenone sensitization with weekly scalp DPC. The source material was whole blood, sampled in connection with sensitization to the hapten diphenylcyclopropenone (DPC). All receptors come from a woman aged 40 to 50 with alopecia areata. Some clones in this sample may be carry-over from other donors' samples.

CDR3 sequence: CASSMPQGPISSYGYTF. The CDR3 DNA reads as TGTGCCAGTAGTATGCCACAGGGTCCCATCTCGTCGTATGGCTACACCTTC. V gene TRBV19 combines with J gene TRBJ1-2, with a weak D call TRBD1 (6 bases). The CDR3 sequence is 17 residues long. Germline CDR1 and CDR2: LNHDA and SQIVND (reference sequence). V lost 3 bases, J lost 5 bases, and 22 bases lay in between. The whole variable domain, remainder taken from reference TRBV19 and TRBJ1-2, is DGGITQSPKYLFRKEGQNVTLSCEQNLNHDAMYWYRQDPGQGLRLIYYSQIVNDFQKGDIAEGYSVSREKKESFPLTVTSAQKNPTAFYLCASSMPQGPISSYGYTFGSGTRLTVV.

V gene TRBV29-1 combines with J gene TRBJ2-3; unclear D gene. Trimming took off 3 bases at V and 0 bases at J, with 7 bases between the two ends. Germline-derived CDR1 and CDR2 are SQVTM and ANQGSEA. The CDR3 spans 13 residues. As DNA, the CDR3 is TGCAGCGTTGAGACCCAGAGCACAGATACGCAGTATTTT. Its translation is CSVETQSTDTQYF.

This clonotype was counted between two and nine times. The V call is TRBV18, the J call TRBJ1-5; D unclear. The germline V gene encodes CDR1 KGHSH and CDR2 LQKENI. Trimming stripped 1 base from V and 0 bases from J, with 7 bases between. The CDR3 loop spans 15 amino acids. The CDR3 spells CASSPQIGSNQPQHF. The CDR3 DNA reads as TGTGCCAGCTCACCACAAATAGGTAGCAATCAGCCCCAGCATTTT.

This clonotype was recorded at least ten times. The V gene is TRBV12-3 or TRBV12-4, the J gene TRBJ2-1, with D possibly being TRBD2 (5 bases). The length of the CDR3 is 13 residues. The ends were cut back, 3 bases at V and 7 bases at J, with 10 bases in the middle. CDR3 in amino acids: CASSLGVENEQFF. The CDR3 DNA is TGTGCCAGCAGTTTGGGAGTGGAGAATGAGCAGTTCTTC.

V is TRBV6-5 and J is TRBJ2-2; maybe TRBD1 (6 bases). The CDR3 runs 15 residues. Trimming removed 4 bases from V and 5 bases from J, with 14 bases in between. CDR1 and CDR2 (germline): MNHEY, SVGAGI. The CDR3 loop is CASSLGQGYTGELFF. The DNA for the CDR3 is TGTGCCAGCAGTTTAGGGCAGGGGTATACCGGGGAGCTGTTTTTT.

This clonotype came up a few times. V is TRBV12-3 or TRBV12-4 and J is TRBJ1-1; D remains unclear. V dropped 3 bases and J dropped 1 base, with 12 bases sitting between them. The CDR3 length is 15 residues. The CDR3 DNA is TGTGCCAGCAGTTTTGGGAGACGACGGAACACTGAAGCTTTCTTT. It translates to CASSFGRRRNTEAFF.

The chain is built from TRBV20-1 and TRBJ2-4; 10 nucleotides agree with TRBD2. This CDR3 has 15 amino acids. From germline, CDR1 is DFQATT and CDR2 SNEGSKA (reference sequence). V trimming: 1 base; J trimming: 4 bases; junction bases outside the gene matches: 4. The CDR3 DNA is TGCAGTGCTAGAGGTCTAGCGGGAGCTAAAAACATTCAGTACTTC. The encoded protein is CSARGLAGAKNIQYF.

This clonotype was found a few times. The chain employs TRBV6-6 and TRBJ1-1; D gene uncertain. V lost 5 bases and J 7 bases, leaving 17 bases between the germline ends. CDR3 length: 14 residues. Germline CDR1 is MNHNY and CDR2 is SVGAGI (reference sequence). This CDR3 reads CASSPRGTENEAFF. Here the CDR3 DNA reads TGTGCCAGCAGTCCCCGAGGCACGGAAAATGAAGCTTTCTTT.

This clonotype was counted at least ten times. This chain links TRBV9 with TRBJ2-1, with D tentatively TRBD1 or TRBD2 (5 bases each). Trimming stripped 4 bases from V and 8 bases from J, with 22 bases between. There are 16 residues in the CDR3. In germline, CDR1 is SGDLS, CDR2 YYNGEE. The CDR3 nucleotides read TGTGCCAGCAGCCAGGCTGGGGGACCCCCCTTCCATGAGCAGTTCTTC. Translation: CASSQAGGPPFHEQFF.

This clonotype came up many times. CDR3 in amino acids: CASSRDSQETQYF. The CDR3 nucleotides read TGTGCCAGCAGTAGGGACAGCCAAGAGACCCAGTACTTC. The V and J genes are TRBV7-2 and TRBJ2-5, with 7 nucleotides matching TRBD1. This CDR3 is 13 amino acids long. In germline, CDR1 is SGHTA, CDR2 FQGNSA. With 6 bases clipped from V and 1 base from J, the junction kept 2 bases outside the gene matches.

The CDR3 sequence is CSARDRQGIGPQHF. The CDR3 bases are TGCAGTGCTAGAGATCGGCAGGGTATAGGGCCCCAGCATTTT. This chain links TRBV20-1 with TRBJ1-5; D is possibly TRBD1 (5 bases). The V gene lost 0 bases and the J gene lost 9 bases, with 15 bases spanning the gap. Per germline, CDR1 DFQATT and CDR2 SNEGSKA (reference sequence). The CDR3 spans 14 residues.

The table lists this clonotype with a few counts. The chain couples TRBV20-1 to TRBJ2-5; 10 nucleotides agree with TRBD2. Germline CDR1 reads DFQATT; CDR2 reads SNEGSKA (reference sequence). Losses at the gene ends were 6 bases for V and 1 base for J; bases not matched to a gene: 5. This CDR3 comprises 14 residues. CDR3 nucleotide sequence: TGCAGTGCCCACACTAGCGGGGCCCAAGAGACCCAGTACTTC. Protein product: CSAHTSGAQETQYF.

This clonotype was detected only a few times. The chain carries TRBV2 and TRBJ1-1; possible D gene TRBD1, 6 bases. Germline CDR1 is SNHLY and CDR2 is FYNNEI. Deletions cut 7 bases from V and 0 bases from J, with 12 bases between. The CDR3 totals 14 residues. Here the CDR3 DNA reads TGTGCCAGCAAAACACAGGGTGTGAACACTGAAGCTTTCTTT. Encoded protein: CASKTQGVNTEAFF.

The CDR3 region has the DNA TGTGCCAGCAGCCAAGGACAGGGAGCTGGTAGTGAGCAGTTCTTC. Translating gives CASSQGQGAGSEQFF. J is TRBJ2-1 and V is TRBV7-9; the match to TRBD1 covers 8 bases. Germline assignment: CDR1 SEHNR and CDR2 FQNEAQ (reference sequence). The CDR3 is made up of 15 amino acids. J gave up 9 bases and V 5 bases, and 12 bases lay outside the gene matches.

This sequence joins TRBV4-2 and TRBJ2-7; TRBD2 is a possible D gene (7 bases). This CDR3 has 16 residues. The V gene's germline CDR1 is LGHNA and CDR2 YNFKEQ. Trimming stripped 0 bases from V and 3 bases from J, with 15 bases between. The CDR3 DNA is TGTGCCAGCAGCCAAGAAGAGGCGGGGGCAATCTACGAGCAGTACTTC. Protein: CASSQEEAGAIYEQYF.

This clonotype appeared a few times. Written as DNA, the CDR3 is TGTGCCAGCGGACGAGGGGATACGCAGTATTTT. Its protein product is CASGRGDTQYF. The chain has TRBV12-3 or TRBV12-4 and TRBJ2-3, with D perhaps TRBD2 (5 bases). This CDR3 comprises 11 residues. Trimming stripped 8 bases from V and 6 bases from J, with 9 bases between.

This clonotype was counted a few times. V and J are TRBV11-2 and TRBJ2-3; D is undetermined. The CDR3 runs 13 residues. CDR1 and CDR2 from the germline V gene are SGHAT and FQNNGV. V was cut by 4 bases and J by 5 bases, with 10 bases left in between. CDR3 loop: CASSSGKGDTQYF. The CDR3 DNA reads TGTGCCAGCAGCTCGGGCAAGGGAGATACGCAGTATTTT.

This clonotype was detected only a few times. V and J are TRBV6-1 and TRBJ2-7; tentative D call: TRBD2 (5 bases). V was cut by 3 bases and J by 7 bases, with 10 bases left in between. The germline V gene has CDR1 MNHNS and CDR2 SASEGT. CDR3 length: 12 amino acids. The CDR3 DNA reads TGTGCCAGCAGTGACGTCGGGGAGGAGCAGTACTTC. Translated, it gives CASSDVGEEQYF.

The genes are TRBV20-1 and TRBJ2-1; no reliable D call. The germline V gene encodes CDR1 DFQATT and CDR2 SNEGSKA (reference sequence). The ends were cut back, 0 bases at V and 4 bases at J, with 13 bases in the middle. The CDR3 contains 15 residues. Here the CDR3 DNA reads TGCAGTGCTAGAGACCTCATGATGAGGTACAATGAGCAGTTCTTC. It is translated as CSARDLMMRYNEQFF.

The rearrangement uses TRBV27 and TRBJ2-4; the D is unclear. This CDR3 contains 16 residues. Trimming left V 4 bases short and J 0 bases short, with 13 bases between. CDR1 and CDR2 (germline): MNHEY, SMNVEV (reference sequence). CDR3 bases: TGTGCCAGCAGTTATCGTATAGGATTAGCCAAAAACATTCAGTACTTC. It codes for CASSYRIGLAKNIQYF.

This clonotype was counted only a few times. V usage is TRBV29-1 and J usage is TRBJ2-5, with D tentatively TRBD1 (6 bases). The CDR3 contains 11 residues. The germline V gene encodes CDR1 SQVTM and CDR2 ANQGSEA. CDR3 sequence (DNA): TGCGCGCACAGGGTGTCAGAGACCCAGTACTTC. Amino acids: CAHRVSETQYF.

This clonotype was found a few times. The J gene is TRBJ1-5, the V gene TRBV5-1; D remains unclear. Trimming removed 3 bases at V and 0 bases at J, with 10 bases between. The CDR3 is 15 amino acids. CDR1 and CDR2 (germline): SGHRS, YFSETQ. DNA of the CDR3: TGCGCCAGCAGCTCTGACGGCGATAGCAATCAGCCCCAGCATTTT. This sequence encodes CASSSDGDSNQPQHF.

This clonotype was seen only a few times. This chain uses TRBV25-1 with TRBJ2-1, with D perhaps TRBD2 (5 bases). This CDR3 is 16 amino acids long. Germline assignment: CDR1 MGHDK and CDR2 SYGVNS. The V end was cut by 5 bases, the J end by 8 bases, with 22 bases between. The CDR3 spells CASSPAGLGLNHEQFF. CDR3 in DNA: TGTGCCAGCAGTCCCGCCGGACTTGGCCTAAACCATGAGCAGTTCTTC. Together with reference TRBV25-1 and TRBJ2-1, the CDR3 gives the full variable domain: EADIYQTPRYLVIGTGKKITLECSQTMGHDKMYWYQQDPGMELHLIHYSYGVNSTEKGDLSSESTVSRIRTEHFPLTLESARPSHTSQYLCASSPAGLGLNHEQFFGPGTRLTVL.

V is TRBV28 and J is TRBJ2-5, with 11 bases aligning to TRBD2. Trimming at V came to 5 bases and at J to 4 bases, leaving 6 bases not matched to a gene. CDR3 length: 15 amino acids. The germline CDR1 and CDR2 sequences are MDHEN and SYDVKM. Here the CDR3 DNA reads TGTGCCAGCAGTGGGTTTCTAGCGGGGGGAGAGACCCAGTACTTC. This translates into CASSGFLAGGETQYF.

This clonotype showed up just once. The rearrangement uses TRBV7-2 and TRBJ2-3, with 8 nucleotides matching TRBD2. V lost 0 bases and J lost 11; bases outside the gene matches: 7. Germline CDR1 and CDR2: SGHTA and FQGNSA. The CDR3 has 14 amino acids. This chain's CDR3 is CASSLAILGLEQYF. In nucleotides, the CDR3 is TGTGCCAGCAGCTTAGCGATCTTGGGACTAGAGCAGTATTTT.